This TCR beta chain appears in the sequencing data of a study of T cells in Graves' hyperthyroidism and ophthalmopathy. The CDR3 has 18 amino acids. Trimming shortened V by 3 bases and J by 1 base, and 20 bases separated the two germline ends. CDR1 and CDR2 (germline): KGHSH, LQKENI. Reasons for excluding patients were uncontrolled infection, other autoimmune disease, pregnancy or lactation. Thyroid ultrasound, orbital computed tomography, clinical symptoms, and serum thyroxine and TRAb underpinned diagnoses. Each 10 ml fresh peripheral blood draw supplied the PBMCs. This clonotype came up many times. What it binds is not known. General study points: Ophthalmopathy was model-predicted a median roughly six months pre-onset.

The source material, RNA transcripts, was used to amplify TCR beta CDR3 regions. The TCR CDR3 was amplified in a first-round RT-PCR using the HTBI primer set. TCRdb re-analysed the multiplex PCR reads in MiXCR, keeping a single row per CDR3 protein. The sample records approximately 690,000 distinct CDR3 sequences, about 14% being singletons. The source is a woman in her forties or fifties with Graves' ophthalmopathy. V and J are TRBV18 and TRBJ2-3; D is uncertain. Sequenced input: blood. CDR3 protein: CASSPLEIDLAGTDTQYF. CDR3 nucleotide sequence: TGTGCCAGCTCACCCCTCGAGATTGACCTGGCGGGCACAGATACGCAGTATTTT.